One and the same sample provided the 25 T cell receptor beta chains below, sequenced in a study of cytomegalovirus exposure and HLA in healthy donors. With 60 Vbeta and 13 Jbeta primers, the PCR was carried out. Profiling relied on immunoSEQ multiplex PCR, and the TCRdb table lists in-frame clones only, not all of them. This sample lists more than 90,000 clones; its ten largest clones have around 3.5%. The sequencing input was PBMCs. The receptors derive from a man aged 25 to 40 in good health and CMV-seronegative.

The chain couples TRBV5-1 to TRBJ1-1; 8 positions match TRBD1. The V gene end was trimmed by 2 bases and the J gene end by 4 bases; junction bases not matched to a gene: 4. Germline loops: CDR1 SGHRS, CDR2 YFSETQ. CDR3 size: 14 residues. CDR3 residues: CASSFGQGVTEAFF. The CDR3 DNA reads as TGCGCCAGCAGCTTCGGACAGGGAGTCACTGAAGCTTTCTTT. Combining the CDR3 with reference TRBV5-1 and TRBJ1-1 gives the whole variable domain KAGVTQTPRYLIKTRGQQVTLSCSPISGHRSVSWYQQTPGQGLQFLFEYFSETQRNKGNFPGRFSGRQFSNSRSEMNVSTLELGDSALYLCASSFGQGVTEAFFGQGTRLTVV.

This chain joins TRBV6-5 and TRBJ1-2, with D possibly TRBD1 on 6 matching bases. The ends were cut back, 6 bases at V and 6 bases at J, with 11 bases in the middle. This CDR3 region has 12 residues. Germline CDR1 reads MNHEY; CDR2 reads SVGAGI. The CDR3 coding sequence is TGTGCCAGCAGCACAGGGAAACATGGCTACACCTTC. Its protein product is CASSTGKHGYTF.

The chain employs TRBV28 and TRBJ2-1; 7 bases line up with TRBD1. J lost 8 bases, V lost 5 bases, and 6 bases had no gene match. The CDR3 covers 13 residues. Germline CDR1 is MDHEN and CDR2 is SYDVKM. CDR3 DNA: TGTGCCAGCAGTGGAGACAGGGACCATGAGCAGTTCTTC. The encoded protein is CASSGDRDHEQFF.

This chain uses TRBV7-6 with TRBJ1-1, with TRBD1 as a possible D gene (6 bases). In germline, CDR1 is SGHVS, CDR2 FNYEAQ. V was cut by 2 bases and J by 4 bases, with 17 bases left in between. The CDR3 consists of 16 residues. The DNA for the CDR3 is TGTGCCAGCAGCTTATACGGGGGCGGGGGGATCACTGAAGCTTTCTTT. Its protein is CASSLYGGGGITEAFF.

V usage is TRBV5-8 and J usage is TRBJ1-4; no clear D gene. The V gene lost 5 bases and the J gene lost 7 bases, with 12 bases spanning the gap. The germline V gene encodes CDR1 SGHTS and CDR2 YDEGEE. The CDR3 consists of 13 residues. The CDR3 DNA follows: TGTGCCAGCAGTCCCATCGGGGTTGAAAAACTGTTTTTT. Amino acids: CASSPIGVEKLFF.

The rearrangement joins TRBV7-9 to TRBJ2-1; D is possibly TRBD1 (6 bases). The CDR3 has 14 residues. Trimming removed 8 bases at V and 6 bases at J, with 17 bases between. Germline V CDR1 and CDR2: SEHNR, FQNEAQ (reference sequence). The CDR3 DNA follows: TGTGCCAGCGGAGACCACAGGGTGAGCAATGAGCAGTTCTTC. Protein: CASGDHRVSNEQFF.

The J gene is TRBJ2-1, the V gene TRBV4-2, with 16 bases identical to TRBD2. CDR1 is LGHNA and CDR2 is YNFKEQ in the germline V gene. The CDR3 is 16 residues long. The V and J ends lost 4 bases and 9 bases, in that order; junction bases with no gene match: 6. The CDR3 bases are TGTGCCAGCAGCCCGGGGACTAGCGGGGGGGCAAGTGAGCAGTTCTTC. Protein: CASSPGTSGGASEQFF.

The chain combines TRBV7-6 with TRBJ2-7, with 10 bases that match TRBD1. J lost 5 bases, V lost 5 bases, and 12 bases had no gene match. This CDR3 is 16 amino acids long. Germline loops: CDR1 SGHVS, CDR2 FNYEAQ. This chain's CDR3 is CASSPLAGTGDHEQYF. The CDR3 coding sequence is TGTGCCAGCAGCCCCTTAGCCGGGACAGGGGACCACGAGCAGTACTTC.

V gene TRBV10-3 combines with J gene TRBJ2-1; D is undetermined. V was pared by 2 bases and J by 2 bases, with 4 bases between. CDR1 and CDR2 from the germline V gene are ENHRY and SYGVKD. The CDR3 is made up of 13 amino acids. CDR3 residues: CAISEAAYNEQFF. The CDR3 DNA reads TGTGCCATCAGTGAGGCGGCCTACAATGAGCAGTTCTTC.

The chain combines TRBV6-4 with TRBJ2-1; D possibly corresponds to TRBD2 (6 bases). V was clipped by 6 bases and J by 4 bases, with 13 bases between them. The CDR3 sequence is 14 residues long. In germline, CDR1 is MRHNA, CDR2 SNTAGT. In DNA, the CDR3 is TGTGCCAGCAGCCTGGAGGGTGGGTACAATGAGCAGTTCTTC. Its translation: CASSLEGGYNEQFF.

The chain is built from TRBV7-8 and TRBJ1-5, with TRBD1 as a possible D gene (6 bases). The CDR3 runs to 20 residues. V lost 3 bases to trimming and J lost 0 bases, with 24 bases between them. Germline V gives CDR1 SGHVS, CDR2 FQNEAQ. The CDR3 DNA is TGTGCCAGCAGCTTTCCAGAGGGACCCAAGGGGGTAGTTAGCAATCAGCCCCAGCATTTT. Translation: CASSFPEGPKGVVSNQPQHF.

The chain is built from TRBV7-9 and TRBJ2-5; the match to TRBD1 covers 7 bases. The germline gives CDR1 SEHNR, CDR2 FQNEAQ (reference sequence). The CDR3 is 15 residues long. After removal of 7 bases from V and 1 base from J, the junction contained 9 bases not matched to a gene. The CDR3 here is CASTNYRGSQETQYF. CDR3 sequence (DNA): TGTGCCAGCACCAATTACAGGGGTAGCCAAGAGACCCAGTACTTC.

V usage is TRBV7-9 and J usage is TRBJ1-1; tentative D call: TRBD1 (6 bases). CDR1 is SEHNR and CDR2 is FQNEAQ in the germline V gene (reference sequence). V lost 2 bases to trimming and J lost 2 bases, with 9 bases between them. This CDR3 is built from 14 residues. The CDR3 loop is CASSLLQGNTEAFF. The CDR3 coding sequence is TGTGCCAGCAGCTTATTACAGGGAAACACTGAAGCTTTCTTT.

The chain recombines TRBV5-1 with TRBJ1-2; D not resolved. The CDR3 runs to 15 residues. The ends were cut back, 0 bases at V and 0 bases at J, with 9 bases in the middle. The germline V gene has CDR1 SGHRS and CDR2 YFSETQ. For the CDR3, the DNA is TGCGCCAGCAGCTTGGATATTTCTGCTAACTATGGCTACACCTTC. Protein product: CASSLDISANYGYTF.

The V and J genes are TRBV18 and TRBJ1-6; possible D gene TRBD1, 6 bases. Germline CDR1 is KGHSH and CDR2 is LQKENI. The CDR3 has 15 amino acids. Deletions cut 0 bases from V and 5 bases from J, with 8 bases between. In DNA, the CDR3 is TGTGCCAGCTCACCACCGGCAGGGGATAATTCACCCCTCCACTTT. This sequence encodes CASSPPAGDNSPLHF.

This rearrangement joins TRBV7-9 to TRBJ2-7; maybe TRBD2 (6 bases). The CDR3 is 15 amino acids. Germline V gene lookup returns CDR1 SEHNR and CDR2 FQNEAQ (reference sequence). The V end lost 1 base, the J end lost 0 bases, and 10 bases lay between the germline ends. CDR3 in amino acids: CASSLGSGGSYEQYF. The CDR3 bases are TGTGCCAGCAGCTTAGGGTCCGGGGGCTCCTACGAGCAGTACTTC.

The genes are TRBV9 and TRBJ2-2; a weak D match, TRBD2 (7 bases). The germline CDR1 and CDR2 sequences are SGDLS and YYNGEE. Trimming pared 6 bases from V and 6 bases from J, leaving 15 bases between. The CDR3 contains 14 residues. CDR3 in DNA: TGTGCCAGCACTTTTGGGGGGGCGCCCGGGGAGCTGTTTTTT. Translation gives CASTFGGAPGELFF.

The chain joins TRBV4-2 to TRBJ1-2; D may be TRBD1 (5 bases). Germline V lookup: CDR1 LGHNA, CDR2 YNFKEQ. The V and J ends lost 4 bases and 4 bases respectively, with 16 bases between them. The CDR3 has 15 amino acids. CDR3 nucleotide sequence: TGTGCCAGCAGCCGTGGGACTCTGCCTCTCTATGGCTACACCTTC. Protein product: CASSRGTLPLYGYTF.

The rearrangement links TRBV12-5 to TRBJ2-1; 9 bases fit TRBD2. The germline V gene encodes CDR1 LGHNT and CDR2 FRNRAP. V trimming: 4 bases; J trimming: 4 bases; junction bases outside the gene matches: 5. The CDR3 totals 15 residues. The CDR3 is CASGSSGGFYNEQFF. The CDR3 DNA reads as TGTGCTAGTGGTTCAAGCGGGGGGTTTTACAATGAGCAGTTCTTC.

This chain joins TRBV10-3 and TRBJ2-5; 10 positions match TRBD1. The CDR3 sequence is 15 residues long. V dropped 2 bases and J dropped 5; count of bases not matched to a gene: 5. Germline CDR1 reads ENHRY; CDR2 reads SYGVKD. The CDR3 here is CAISERTGGKETQYF. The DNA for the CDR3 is TGTGCCATCAGTGAGAGGACAGGGGGGAAGGAGACCCAGTACTTC.

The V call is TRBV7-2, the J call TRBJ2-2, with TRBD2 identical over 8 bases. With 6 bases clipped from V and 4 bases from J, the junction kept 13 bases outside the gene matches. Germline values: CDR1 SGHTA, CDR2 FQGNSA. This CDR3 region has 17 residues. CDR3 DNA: TGTGCCAGCAGGACCACCGGGACTAGGTCTATCACCGGGGAGCTGTTTTTT. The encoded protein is CASRTTGTRSITGELFF.

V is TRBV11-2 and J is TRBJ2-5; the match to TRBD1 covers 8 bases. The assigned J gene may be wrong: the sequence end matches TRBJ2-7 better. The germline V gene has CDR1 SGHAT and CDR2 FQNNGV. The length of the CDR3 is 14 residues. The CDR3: CASSISDRDYEQYF. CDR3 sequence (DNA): TGTGCCAGCAGCATCTCGGACAGGGACTACGAGCAGTACTTC.

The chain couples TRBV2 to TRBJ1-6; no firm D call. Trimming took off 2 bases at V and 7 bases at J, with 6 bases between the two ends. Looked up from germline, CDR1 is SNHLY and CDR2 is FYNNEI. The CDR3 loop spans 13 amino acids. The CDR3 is CASSESRNSPLHF. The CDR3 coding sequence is TGTGCCAGCAGTGAATCCCGGAATTCACCCCTCCACTTT. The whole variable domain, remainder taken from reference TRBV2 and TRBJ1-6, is EPEVTQTPSHQVTQMGQEVILRCVPISNHLYFYWYRQILGQKVEFLVSFYNNEISEKSEIFDDQFSVERPDGSNFTLKIRSTKLEDSAMYFCASSESRNSPLHFGNGTRLTVT.

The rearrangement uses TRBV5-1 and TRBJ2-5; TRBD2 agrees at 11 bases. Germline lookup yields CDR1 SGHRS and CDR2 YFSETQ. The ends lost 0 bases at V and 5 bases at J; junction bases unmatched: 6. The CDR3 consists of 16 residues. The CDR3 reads CASSLAGASGGETQYF. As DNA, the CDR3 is TGCGCCAGCAGCTTGGCCGGGGCTAGCGGGGGGGAGACCCAGTACTTC.

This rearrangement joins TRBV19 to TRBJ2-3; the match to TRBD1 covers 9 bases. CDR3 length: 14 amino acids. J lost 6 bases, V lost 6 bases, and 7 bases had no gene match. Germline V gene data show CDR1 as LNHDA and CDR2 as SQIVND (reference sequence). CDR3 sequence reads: CASSLQGARDTQYF. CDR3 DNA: TGTGCCAGTAGCTTACAGGGGGCGCGGGATACGCAGTATTTT.